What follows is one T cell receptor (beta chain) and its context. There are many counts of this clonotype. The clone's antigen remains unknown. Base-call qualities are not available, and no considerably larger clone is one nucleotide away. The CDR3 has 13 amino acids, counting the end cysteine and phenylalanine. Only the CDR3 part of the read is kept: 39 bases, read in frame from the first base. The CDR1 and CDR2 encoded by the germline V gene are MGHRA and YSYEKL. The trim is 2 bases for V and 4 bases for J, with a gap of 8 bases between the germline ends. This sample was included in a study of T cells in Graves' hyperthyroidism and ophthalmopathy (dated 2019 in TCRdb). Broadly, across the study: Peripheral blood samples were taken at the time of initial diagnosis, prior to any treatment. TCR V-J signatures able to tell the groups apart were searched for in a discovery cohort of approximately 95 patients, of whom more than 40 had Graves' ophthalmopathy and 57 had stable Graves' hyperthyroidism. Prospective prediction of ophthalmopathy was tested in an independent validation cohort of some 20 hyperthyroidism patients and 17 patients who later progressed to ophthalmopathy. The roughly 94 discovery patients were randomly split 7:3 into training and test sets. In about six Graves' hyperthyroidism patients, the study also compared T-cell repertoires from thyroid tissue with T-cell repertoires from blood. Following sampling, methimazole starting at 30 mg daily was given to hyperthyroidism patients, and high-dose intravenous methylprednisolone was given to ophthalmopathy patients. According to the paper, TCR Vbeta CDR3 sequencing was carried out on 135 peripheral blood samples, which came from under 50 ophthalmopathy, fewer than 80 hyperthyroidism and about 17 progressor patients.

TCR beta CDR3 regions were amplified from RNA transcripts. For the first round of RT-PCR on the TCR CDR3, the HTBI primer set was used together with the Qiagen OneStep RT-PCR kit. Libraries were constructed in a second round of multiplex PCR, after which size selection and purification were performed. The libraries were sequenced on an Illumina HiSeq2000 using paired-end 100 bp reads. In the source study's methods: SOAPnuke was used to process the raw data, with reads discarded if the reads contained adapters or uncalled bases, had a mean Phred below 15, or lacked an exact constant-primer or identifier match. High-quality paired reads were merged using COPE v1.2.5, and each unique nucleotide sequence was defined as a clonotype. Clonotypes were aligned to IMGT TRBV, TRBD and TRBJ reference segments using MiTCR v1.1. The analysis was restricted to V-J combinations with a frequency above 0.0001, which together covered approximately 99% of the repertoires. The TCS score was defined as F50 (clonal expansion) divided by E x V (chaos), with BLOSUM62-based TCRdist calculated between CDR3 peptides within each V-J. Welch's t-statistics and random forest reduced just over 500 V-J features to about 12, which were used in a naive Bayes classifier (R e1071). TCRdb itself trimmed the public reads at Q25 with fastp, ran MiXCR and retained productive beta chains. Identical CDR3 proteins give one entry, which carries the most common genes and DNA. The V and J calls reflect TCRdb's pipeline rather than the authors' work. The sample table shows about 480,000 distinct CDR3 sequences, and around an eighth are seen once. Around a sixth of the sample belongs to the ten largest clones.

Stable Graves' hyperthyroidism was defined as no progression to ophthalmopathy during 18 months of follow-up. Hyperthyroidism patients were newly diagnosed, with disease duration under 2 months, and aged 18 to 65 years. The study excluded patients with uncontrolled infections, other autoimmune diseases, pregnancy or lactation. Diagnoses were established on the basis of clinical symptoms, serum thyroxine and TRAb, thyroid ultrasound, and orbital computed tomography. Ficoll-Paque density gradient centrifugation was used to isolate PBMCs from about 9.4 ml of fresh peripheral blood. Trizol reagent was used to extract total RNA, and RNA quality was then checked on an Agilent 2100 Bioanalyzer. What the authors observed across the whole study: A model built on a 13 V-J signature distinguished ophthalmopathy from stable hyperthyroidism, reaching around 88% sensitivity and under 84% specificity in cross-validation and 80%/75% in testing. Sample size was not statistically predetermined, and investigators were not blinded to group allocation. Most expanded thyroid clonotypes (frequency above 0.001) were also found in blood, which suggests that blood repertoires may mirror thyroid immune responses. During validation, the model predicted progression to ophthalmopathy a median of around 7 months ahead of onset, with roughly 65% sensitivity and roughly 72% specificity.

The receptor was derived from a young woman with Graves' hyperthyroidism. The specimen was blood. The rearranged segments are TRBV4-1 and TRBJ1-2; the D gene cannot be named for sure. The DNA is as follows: TGCGCCAGCAGCCAACAGGAACCCTATGGCTACACCTTC. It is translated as CASSQQEPYGYTF.